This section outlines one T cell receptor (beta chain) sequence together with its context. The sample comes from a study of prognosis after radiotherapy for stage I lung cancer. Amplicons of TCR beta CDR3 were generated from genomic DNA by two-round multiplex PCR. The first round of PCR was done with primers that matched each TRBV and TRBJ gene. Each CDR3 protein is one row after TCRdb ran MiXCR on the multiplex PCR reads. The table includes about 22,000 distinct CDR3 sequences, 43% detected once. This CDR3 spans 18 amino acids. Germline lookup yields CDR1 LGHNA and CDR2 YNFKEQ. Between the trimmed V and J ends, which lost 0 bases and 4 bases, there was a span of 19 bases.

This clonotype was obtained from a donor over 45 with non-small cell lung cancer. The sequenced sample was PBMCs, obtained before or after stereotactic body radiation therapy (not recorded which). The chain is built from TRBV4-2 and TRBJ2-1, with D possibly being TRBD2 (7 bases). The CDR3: CASSQDWGGLAYYNEQFF. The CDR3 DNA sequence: TGTGCCAGCAGCCAAGACTGGGGGGGGCTAGCGTATTACAATGAGCAGTTCTTC.